The clone carrying this T cell receptor beta chain was recorded at least ten times. These data are taken from a study of blood T cell repertoires in COVID-19. In the study overall: COVID-19 samples collected from the United States, Italy and Spain covered acute and convalescent phases. The cDNA or gDNA used as material had been derived from T cells, B-cell-depleted T cells, or PBMCs.

The CDR3 contains 13 residues. Germline V gene sequence: CDR1 KGHSH, CDR2 LQKENI. V lost 6 bases, J lost 3 bases, and 11 bases lay in between. In the original workflow: The assay estimated nucleated cells by amplifying reference gene primers. Assay used: immunoSEQ multiplex PCR; TCRdb lists only in-frame clones, some missing. V and J calls and clone size follow that table, whereas D and trimming were derived from the DNA. This table holds a few hundred thousand clones, approximately 89% found once. The source material was peripheral blood. The chain carries TRBV18 and TRBJ1-2, with D hard to call. This clonotype was obtained from a man aged 40-49 years who had recovered from COVID-19. The CDR3 region has the DNA TGTGCCAGCTCCGTCGGGAAGGACTATGGCTACACCTTC. Translation gives CASSVGKDYGYTF.